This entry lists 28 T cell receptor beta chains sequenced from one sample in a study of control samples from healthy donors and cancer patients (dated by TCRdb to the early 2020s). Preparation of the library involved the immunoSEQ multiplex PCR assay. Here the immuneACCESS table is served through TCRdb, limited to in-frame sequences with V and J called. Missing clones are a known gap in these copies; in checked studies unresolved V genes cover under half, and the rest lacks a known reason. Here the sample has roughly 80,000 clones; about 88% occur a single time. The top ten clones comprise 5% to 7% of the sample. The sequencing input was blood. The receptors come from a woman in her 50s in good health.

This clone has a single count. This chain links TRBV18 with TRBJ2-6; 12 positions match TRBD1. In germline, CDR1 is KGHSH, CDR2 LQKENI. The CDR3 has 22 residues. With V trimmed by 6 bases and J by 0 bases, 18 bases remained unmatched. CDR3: CASSQYTGTGGRGPSGANVLTF. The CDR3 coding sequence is TGTGCCAGCTCGCAATATACCGGGACAGGGGGCAGGGGACCCTCTGGGGCCAACGTCCTGACTTTC.

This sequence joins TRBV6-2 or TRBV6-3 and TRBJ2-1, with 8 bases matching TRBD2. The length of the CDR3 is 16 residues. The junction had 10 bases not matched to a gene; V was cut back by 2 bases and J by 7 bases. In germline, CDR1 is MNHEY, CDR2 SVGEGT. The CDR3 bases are TGTGCCAGCAGTTACCGGATGGTAGCGGGGATGAATGAGCAGTTCTTC. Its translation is CASSYRMVAGMNEQFF.

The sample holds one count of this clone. CDR3 amino acids: CASSPPDGSEQFF. CDR3 coding DNA: TGTGCCAGCTCACCACCGGACGGGTCTGAGCAGTTCTTC. V gene TRBV18 combines with J gene TRBJ2-1, with unresolved D. Trimming pared 0 bases from V and 9 bases from J, leaving 9 bases between. The CDR3 loop spans 13 amino acids. The V gene's germline CDR1 is KGHSH and CDR2 LQKENI.

CDR3 coding DNA: TGTGCCAGCAGTCCTTATTCGGCCTACGAGCAGTACTTC. Amino acid sequence: CASSPYSAYEQYF. This sequence joins TRBV5-4 and TRBJ2-7, with D unclear. The CDR3 extends over 13 amino acids. The germline V gene has CDR1 SGHNT and CDR2 YYREEE (reference sequence). V gave up 5 bases and J gave up 2 bases, with 11 bases separating them.

CDR3 in DNA: TGTGCCAGCAGTCCAAGGACCCTCGGTCGCGAAGCTTTCTTT. Its protein is CASSPRTLGREAFF. The chain employs TRBV6-2 or TRBV6-3 and TRBJ1-1; D is uncertain. V lost 5 bases and J 8 bases, leaving 18 bases between the germline ends. The CDR3 runs to 14 residues. CDR1 and CDR2 from the germline V gene are MNHEY and SVGEGT.

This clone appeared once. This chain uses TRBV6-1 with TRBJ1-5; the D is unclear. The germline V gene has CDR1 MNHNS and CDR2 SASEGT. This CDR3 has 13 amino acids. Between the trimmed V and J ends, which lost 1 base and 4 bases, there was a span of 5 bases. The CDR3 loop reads CASSEGLNQPQHF. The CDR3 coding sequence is TGTGCCAGCAGTGAAGGGTTGAATCAGCCCCAGCATTTT.

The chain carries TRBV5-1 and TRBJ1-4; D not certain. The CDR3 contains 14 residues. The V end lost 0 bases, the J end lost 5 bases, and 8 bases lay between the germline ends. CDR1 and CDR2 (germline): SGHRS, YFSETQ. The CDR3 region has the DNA TGCGCCAGCAGCTTGGAGGGCGACAATGAAAAACTGTTTTTT. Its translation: CASSLEGDNEKLFF.

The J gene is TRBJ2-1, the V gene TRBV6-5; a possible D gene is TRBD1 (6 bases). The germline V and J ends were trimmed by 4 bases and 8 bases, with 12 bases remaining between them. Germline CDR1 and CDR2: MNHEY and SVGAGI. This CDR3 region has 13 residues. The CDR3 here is CASSLYRDDEQFF. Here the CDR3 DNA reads TGTGCCAGCAGTTTATACAGGGACGATGAGCAGTTCTTC.

CDR3 in DNA: TGTGCCATGACAGGGGGCAAGGGGGGCTACACCTTC. It specifies CAMTGGKGGYTF. The V gene is TRBV6-5, the J gene TRBJ1-2; TRBD1 aligns across 10 bases. Germline lookup yields CDR1 MNHEY and CDR2 SVGAGI. The CDR3 sequence is 12 residues long. V trimming: 10 bases; J trimming: 8 bases; junction bases outside the gene matches: 7.

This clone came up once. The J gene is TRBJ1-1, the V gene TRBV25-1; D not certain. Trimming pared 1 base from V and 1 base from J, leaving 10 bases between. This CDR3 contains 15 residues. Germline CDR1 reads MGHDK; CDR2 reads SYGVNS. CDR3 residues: CASSEWRGGNTEAFF. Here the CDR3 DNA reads TGTGCCAGCAGTGAATGGCGGGGTGGGAACACTGAAGCTTTCTTT.

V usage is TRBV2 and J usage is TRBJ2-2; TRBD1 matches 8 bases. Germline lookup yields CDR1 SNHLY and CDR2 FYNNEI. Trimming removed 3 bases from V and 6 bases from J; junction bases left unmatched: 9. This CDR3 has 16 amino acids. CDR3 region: CASSERWTGIPGELFF. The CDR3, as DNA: TGTGCCAGCAGTGAGCGTTGGACAGGGATCCCCGGGGAGCTGTTTTTT.

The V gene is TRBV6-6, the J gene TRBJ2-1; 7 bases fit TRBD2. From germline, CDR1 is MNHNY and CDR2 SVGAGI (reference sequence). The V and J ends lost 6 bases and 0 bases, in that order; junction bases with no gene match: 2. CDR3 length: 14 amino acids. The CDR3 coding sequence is TGTGCCAGCAGGGGGGGGGTCTCCTACAATGAGCAGTTCTTC. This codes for CASRGGVSYNEQFF.

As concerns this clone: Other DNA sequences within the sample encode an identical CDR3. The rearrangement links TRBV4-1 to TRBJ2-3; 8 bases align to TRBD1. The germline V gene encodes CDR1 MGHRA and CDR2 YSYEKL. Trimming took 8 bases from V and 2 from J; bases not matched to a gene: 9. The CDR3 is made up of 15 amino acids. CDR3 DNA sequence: TGCGCCAGCCAAGGAAGGACAGGGACCACAGATACGCAGTATTTT. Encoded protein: CASQGRTGTTDTQYF.

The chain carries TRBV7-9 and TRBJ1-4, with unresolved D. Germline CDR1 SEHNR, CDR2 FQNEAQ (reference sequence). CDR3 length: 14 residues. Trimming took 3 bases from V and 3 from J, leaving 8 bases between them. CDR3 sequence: CASSFEAANEKLFF. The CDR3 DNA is TGTGCCAGCAGCTTTGAAGCTGCTAATGAAAAACTGTTTTTT. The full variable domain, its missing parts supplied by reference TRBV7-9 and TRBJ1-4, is DTGVSQNPRHKITKRGQNVTFRCDPISEHNRLYWYRQTLGQGPEFLTYFQNEAQLEKSRLLSDRFSAERPKGSFSTLEIQRTEQGDSAMYLCASSFEAANEKLFFGSGTQLSVL.

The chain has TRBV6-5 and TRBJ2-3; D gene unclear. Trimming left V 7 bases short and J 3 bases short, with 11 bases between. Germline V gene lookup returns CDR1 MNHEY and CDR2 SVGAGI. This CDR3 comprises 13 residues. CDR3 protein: CASTDFVTDTQYF. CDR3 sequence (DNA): TGTGCCAGCACCGATTTCGTTACAGATACGCAGTATTTT.

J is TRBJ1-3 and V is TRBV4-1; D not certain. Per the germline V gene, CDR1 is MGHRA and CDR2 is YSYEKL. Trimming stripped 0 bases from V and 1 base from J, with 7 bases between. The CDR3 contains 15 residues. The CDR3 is CASSQDSKSGNTIYF. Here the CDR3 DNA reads TGCGCCAGCAGCCAAGACTCAAAATCTGGAAACACCATATATTTT.

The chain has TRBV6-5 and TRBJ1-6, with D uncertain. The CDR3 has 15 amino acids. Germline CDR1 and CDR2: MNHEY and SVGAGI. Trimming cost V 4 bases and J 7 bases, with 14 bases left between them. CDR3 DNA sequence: TGTGCCAGCAGTTCCCAGCGACGGCCCAATTCACCCCTCCACTTT. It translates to CASSSQRRPNSPLHF.

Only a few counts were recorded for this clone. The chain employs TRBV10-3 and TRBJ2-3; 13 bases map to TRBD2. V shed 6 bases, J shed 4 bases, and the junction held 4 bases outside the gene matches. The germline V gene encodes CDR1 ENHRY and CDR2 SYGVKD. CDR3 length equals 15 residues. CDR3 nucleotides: TGTGCCATCAGCTTTACTAGCGGGGGGGCAGATACGCAGTATTTT. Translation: CAISFTSGGADTQYF.

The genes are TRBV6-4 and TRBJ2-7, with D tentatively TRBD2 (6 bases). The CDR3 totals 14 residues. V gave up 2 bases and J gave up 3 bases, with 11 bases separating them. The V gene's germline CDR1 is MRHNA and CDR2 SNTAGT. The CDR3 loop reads CASSDRGLLYEQYF. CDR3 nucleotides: TGTGCCAGCAGTGACAGGGGACTTCTCTACGAGCAGTACTTC.

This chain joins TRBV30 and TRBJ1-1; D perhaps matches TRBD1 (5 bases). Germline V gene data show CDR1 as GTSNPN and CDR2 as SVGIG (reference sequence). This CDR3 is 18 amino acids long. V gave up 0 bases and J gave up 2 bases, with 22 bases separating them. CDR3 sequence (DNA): TGTGCCTGGAGTGTATCCTTGAGCGGGACTCAATCCAACACTGAAGCTTTCTTT. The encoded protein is CAWSVSLSGTQSNTEAFF.

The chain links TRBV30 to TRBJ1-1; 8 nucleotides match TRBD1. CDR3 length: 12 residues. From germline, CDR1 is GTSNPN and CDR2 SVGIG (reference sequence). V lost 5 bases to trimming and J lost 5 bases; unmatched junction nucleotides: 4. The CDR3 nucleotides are TGTGCCTGGGGACAGGGCCTGACTGAAGCTTTCTTT. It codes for CAWGQGLTEAFF.

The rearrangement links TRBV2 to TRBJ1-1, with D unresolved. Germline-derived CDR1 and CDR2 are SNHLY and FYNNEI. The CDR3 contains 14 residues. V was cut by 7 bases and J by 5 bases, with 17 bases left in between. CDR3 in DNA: TGTGCCAGCATCCGTAGGGAGGGATATACTGAAGCTTTCTTT. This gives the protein CASIRREGYTEAFF.

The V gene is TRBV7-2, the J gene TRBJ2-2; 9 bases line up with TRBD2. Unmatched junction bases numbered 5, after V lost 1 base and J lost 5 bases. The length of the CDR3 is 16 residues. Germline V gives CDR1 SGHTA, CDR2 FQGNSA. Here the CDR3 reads CASSLVQRGDTGELFF. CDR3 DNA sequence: TGTGCCAGCAGCTTAGTTCAGCGGGGGGATACCGGGGAGCTGTTTTTT.

DNA of the CDR3: TGCGCCAGCAGTTTGACAGGGGCCAACACCGGGGAGCTGTTTTTT. The encoded protein is CASSLTGANTGELFF. The chain has TRBV5-1 and TRBJ2-2, with 8 bases identical to TRBD1. This CDR3 is built from 15 residues. V shed 5 bases, J shed 2 bases, and the junction held 5 bases outside the gene matches. Germline CDR1 and CDR2: SGHRS and YFSETQ.

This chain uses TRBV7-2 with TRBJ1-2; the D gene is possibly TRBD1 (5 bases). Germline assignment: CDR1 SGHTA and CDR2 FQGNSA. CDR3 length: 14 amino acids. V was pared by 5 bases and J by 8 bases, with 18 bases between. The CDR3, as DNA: TGTGCCAGCAGCCCCCAGTCCAGGGATCAGGGCTACACCTTC. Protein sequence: CASSPQSRDQGYTF.

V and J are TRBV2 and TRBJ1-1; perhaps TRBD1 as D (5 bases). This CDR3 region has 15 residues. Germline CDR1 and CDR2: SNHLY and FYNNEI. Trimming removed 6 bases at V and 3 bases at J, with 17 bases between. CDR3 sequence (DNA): TGTGCCAGCAGGGGGGGAAGGGATTACGACACTGAAGCTTTCTTT. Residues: CASRGGRDYDTEAFF.

For the CDR3, the DNA is TGCGCCAGCAGCTTGGCCCCGACTAGCGGGGGTGTCAATGAGCAGTTCTTC. Translating it yields CASSLAPTSGGVNEQFF. The chain couples TRBV5-1 to TRBJ2-1, with TRBD2 identical over 12 bases. CDR3 length equals 17 residues. The ends lost 0 bases at V and 6 bases at J; junction bases unmatched: 7. The V gene's germline CDR1 is SGHRS and CDR2 YFSETQ.

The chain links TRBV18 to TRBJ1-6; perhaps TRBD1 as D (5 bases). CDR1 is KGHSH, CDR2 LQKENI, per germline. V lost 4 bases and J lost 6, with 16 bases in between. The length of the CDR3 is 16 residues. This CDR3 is CASSLTTGQGNSPLHF. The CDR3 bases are TGTGCCAGCTCACTTACCACGGGTCAGGGTAATTCACCCCTCCACTTT.